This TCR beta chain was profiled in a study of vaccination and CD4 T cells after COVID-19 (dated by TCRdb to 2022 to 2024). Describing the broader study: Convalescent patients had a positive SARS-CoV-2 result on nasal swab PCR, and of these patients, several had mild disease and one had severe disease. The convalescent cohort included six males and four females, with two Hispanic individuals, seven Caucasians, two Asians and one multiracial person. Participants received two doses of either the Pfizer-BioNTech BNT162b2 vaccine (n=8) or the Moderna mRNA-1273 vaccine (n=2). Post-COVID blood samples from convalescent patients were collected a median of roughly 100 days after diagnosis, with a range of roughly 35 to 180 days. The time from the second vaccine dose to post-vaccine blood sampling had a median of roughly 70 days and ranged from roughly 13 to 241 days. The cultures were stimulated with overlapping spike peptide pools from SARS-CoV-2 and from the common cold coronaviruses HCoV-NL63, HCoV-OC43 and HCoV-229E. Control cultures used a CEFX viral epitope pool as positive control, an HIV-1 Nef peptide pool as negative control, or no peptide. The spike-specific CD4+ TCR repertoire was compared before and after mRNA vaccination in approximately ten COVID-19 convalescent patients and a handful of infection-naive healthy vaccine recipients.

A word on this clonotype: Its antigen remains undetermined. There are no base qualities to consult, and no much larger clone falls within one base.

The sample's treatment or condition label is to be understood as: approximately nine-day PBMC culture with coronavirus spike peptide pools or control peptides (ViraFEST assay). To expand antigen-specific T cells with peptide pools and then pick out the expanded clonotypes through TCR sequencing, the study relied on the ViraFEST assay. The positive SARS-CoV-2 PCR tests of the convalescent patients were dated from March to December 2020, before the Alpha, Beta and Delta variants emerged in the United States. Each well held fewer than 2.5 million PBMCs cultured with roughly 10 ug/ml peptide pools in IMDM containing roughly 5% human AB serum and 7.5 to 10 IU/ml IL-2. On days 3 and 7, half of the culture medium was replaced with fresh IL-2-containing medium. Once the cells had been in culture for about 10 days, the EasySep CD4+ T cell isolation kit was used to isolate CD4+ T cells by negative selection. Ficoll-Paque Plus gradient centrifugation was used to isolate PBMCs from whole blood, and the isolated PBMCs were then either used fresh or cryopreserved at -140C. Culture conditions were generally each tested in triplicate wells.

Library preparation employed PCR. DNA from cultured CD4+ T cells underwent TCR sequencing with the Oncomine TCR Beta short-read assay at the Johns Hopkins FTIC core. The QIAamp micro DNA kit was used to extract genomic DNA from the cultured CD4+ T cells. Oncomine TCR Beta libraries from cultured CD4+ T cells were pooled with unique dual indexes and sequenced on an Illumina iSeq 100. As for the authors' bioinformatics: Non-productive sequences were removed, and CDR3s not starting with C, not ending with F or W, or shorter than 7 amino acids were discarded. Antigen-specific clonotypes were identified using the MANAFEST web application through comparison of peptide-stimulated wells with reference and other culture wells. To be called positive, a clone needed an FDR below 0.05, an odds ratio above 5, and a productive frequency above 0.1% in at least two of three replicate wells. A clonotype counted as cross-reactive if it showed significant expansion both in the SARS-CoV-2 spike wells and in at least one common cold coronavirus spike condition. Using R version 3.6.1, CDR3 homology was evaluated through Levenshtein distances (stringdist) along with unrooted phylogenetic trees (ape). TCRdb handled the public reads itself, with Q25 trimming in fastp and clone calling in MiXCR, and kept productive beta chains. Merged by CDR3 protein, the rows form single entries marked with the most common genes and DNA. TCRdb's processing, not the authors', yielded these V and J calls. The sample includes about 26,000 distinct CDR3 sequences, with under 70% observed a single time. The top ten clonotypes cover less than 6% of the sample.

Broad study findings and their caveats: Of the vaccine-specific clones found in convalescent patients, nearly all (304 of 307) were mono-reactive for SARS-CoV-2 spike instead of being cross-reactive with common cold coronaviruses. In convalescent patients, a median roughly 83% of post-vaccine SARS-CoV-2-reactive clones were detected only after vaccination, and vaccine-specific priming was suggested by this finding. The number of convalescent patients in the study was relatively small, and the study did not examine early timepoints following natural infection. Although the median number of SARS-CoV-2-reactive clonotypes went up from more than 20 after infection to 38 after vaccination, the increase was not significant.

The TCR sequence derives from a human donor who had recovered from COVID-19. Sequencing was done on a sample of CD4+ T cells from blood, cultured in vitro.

The CDR3 has the sequence CAISGGDRQSYEQYF. The nucleotide sequence reads as follows: TGTGCCATCAGTGGAGGGGACCGGCAGTCCTACGAGCAGTACTTC. The sequence joins TRBV10-3 to TRBJ2-7; the D element could tentatively be TRBD1 or TRBD2, as 5 bases agree for each. The CDR3 measures 15 amino acids from cysteine to phenylalanine. Of the read, only the CDR3 DNA is kept; its 45 bases are in frame from base 1. For CDR1 and CDR2, the germline V gene lists ENHRY and SYGVKD. V is shortened by 4 bases, J by 1 base, and the region joining them spans 14 bases.